What follows are 9 T cell receptor beta chains derived from one specimen sequenced in a study of blood T cell repertoires in COVID-19. Assay used: immunoSEQ multiplex PCR; TCRdb lists only in-frame clones, some missing. The table shows under 35,000 clones, with about 85% occurring only once. Sequences were obtained from peripheral blood. These receptors were taken from a woman in her sixties or seventies with active COVID-19.

The gene calls are TRBV28 and TRBJ1-6; possible D gene TRBD1, 6 bases. The ends were cut back, 8 bases at V and 10 bases at J, with 21 bases in the middle. This CDR3 comprises 15 residues. The V gene's germline CDR1 is MDHEN and CDR2 SYDVKM. CDR3: CASGIQQGVGSPLHF. The CDR3 DNA sequence: TGTGCCAGCGGAATACAACAGGGAGTGGGGTCACCCCTCCACTTT.

The rearrangement links TRBV4-1 to TRBJ2-7, with D maybe TRBD2 (6 bases). V was pared by 1 base and J by 7 bases, with 11 bases between. Germline V lookup: CDR1 MGHRA, CDR2 YSYEKL. This CDR3 comprises 13 residues. CDR3 bases: TGCGCCAGCAGCCAAGGGGACTGGACGGAGCAGTACTTC. Amino acid sequence: CASSQGDWTEQYF.

This rearrangement joins TRBV2 to TRBJ2-5; D call uncertain. V was clipped by 8 bases and J by 2 bases, with 12 bases between them. Germline CDR1 SNHLY, CDR2 FYNNEI. This CDR3 region has 13 residues. In nucleotides, the CDR3 is TGTGCCAGCCATACGTCGCGGCAAGAGACCCAGTACTTC. Translation: CASHTSRQETQYF.

The rearrangement uses TRBV5-1 and TRBJ1-1; the D is unclear. V lost 0 bases and J 7 bases, leaving 7 bases between the germline ends. CDR1 and CDR2 from the germline V gene are SGHRS and YFSETQ. This CDR3 spans 12 amino acids. The CDR3 loop is CASSLGSSEAFF. In DNA form, the CDR3 reads TGCGCCAGCAGCTTGGGTTCCAGTGAAGCTTTCTTT.

The V gene is TRBV29-1, the J gene TRBJ2-7, with 7 bases matching TRBD1. Per germline, CDR1 SQVTM and CDR2 ANQGSEA. The CDR3 is 14 amino acids. Trimming took 5 bases from V and 0 from J; bases not matched to a gene: 7. CDR3 loop: CSVSGTASSYEQYF. The CDR3 nucleotides read TGCAGCGTTTCCGGGACAGCCAGCTCCTACGAGCAGTACTTC.

This chain joins TRBV4-2 and TRBJ2-5; 10 positions agree with TRBD2. The V gene end was trimmed by 1 base and the J gene end by 3 bases; junction bases not matched to a gene: 2. Germline V gene data show CDR1 as LGHNA and CDR2 as YNFKEQ. The CDR3 sequence is 15 residues long. The CDR3 DNA follows: TGTGCCAGCAGCCAAGGAGGACTAGCGGAAGAGACCCAGTACTTC. Protein: CASSQGGLAEETQYF.

This clone was recorded only once. The rearrangement uses TRBV5-1 and TRBJ2-3; D gene unclear. The CDR3 sequence is 14 residues long. CDR1 is SGHRS and CDR2 is YFSETQ in the germline V gene. V gave up 0 bases and J gave up 0 bases, with 5 bases separating them. CDR3 DNA sequence: TGCGCCAGCAGCTTGGGAACTAGCACAGATACGCAGTATTTT. It specifies CASSLGTSTDTQYF.

V gene TRBV28 combines with J gene TRBJ1-3, with 7 bases lining up with TRBD1. V lost 2 bases and J lost 0; bases outside the gene matches: 1. The CDR3 sequence is 15 residues long. Germline lookup yields CDR1 MDHEN and CDR2 SYDVKM. The CDR3 DNA follows: TGTGCCAGCAGTTTAGGGACAGCCTCTGGAAACACCATATATTTT. Its protein product is CASSLGTASGNTIYF.

This clone has only one observation. The chain employs TRBV18 and TRBJ1-3; the match to TRBD1 covers 8 bases. V shed 5 bases, J shed 2 bases, and the junction held 8 bases outside the gene matches. Germline assignment: CDR1 KGHSH and CDR2 LQKENI. This CDR3 region has 16 residues. CDR3 in DNA: TGTGCCAGCTCAGCACGTCAACAGGGGGCTGGAAACACCATATATTTT. This translates into CASSARQQGAGNTIYF.